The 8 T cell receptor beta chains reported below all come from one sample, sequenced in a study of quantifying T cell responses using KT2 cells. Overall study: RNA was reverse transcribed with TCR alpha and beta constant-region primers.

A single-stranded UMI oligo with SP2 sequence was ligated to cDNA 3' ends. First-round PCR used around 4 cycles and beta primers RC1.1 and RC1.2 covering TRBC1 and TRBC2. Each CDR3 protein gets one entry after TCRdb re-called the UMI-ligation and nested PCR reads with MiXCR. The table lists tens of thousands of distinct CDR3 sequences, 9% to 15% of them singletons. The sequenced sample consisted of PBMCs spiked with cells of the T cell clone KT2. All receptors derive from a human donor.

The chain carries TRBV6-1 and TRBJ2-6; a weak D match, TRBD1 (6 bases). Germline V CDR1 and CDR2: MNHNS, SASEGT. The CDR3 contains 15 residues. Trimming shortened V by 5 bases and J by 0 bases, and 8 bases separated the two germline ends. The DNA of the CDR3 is TGTGCCAGCAGTTCGGACAGCTCTGGGGCCAACGTCCTGACTTTC. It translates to CASSSDSSGANVLTF.

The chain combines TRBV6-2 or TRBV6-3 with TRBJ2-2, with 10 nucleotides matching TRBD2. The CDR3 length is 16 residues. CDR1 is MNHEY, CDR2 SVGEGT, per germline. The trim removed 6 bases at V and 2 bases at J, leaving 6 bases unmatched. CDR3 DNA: TGTGCCAGCAGCTTAATAGCGGGGGGCAACACCGGGGAGCTGTTTTTT. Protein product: CASSLIAGGNTGELFF.

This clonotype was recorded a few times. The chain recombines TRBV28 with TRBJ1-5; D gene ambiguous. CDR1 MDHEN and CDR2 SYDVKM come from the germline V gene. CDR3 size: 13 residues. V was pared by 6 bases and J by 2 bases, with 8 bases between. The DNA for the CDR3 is TGTGCCAGCAGGGAGGGCGGCAATCAGCCCCAGCATTTT. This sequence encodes CASREGGNQPQHF.

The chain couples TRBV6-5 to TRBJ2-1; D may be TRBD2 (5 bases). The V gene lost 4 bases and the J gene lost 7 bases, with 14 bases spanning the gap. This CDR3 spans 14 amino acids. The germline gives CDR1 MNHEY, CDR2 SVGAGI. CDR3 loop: CASSLMGAQNEQFF. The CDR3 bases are TGTGCCAGCAGTTTAATGGGAGCCCAAAATGAGCAGTTCTTC.

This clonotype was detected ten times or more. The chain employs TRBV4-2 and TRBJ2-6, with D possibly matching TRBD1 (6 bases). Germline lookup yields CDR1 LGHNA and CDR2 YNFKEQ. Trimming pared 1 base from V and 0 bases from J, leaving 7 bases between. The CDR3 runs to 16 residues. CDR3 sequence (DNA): TGTGCCAGCAGCCAAGGAGGGGGCTCTGGGGCCAACGTCCTGACTTTC. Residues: CASSQGGGSGANVLTF.

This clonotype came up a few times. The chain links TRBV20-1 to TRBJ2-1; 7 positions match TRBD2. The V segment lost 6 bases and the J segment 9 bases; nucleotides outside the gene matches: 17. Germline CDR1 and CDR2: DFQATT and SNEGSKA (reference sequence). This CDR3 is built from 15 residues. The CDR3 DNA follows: TGCAGTGCCCAACTGGTGGGACTAACACCCCGTGAGCAGTTCTTC. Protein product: CSAQLVGLTPREQFF.

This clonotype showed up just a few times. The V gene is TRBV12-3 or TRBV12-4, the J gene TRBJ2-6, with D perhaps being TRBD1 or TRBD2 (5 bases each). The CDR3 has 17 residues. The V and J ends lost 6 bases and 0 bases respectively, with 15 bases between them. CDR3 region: CASSPPVGVSGANVLTF. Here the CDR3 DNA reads TGTGCCAGCAGCCCCCCAGTGGGGGTCTCTGGGGCCAACGTCCTGACTTTC.

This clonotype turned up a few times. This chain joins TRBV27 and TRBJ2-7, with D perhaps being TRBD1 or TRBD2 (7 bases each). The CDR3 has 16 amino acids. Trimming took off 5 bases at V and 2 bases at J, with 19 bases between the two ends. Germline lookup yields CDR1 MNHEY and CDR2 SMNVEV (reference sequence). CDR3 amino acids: CASSPRGDSGAYEQYF. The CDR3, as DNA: TGTGCCAGCAGTCCTAGGGGGGACAGCGGGGCCTACGAGCAGTACTTC.